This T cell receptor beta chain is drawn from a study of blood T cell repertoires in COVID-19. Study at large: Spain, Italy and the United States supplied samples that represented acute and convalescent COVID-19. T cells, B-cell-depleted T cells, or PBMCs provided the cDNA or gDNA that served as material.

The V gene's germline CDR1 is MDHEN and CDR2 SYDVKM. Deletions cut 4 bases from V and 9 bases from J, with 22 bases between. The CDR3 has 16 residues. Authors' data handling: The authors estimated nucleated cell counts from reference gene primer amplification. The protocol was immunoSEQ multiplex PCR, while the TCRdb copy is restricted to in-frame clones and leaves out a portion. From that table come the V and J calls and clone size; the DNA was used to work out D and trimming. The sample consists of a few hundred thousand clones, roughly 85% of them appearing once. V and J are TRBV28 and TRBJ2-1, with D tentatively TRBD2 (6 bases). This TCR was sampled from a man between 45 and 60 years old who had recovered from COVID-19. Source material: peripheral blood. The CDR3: CASSSPDGGRNREQFF. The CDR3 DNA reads TGTGCCAGCAGTTCCCCCGATGGAGGGAGGAATCGTGAGCAGTTCTTC.